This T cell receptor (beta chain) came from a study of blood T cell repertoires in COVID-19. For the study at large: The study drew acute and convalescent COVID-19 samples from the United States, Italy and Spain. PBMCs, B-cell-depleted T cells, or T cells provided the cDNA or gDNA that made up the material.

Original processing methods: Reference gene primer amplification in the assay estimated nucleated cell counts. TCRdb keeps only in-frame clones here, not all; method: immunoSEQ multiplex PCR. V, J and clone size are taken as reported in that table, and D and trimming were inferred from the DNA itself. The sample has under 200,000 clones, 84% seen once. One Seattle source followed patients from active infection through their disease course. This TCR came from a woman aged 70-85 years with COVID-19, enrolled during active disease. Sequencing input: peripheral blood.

The DNA for the CDR3 is TGTGCCAGTAGTATAGTAGGGCGGGGACCTCAGCCCCAGCATTTT. This translates into CASSIVGRGPQPQHF. This chain uses TRBV19 with TRBJ1-5; D possibly corresponds to TRBD1 (5 bases). The CDR3 loop spans 15 amino acids. Deletions cut 1 base from V and 6 bases from J, with 13 bases between. Germline CDR1 is LNHDA and CDR2 is SQIVND (reference sequence).